A selection of T cell receptor beta chains follows, all from one sample in a study of tissue T cells after allogeneic stem cell transplantation. Repertoires were generated with immunoSEQ multiplex PCR, while TCRdb's copy carries only in-frame clones and drops some. Of about 40,000 clones in the sample, approximately 92% were seen once. Specimen: blood, collected before transplantation. The receptors were gathered from a woman aged 35 to 70 who later had graft-versus-host disease after an allogeneic stem cell transplant. The CDR3 runs from the conserved cysteine through the conserved F or W. Fields, in order: CDR3 length, V gene, J gene, CDR3 protein.

>16|TRBV25-1|TRBJ1-2
CASSESHRESSYGYTF
>14|TRBV7-2|TRBJ1-4
CASSLGQGVEKLFF
>16|TRBV7-2|TRBJ2-7
CASSGRQGASSYEQYF
>14|TRBV5-1|TRBJ1-1
CASSEWTGNTEAFF
>16|TRBV10-1|TRBJ2-1
CASSEGGSGRSNEQFF
>13|TRBV19|TRBJ1-2
CASSKGQFYGYTF
>17|TRBV9|TRBJ2-3
CASSLRVAGGRTDTQYF
>19|TRBV12-5|TRBJ2-3
CASGLPVRTSASSTDTQYF
>15|TRBV7-2|TRBJ2-1
CASSLYSNRNNEQFF
>14|TRBV6-2/TRBV6-3|TRBJ2-3
CASSSPGGADTQYF